This T cell receptor (beta chain) was recovered during a study of identical twins. Study results and limitations: Models underpredicted monozygotic twin sharing of out-of-frame TCR alpha. Out-of-frame alpha sequences shared by twins showed excess low generation probability.

One entry per CDR3 protein, called by TCRdb with MiXCR from the 5' RACE reads. The sample has around 690,000 distinct CDR3 sequences; 21% are singletons. Of note for this clonotype: Its cognate antigen is unknown.

A further study also used this sample, focusing on T cells expressing NK-cell markers. That source adds: A handful of donors had dominant NKG2C+ clonotypes that comprised about 1.0-8% of their CD8+ T cells. Dominance of the CD3+CD56-NKG2C+ fraction by these clonotypes also held in several donors.

The source is a woman aged 18-30 years in good health. Sequencing was performed on PBMCs.

As DNA, the CDR3 is TGTGCCAGCAGCTACAGTCCCTGGGAGCAGTACTTC. Translating it yields CASSYSPWEQYF. V is TRBV7-9 and J is TRBJ2-7; D is ambiguous. The CDR3 is made up of 12 amino acids. CDR1 and CDR2 (germline): SEHNR, FQNEAQ (reference sequence). Between the trimmed V and J ends, which lost 4 bases and 7 bases, there was a span of 11 bases.